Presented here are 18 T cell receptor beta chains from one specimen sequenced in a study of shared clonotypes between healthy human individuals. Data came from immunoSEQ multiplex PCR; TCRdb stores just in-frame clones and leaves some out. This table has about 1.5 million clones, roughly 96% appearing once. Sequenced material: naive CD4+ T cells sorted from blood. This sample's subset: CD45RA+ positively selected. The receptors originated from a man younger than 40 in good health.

The CDR3, as DNA: TGTGCCAGCAGCGTAGGTCCCCTCTCTGGAAACACCATATATTTT. As protein: CASSVGPLSGNTIYF. The chain carries TRBV9 and TRBJ1-3; D remains unclear. Trimming stripped 0 bases from V and 0 bases from J, with 7 bases between. The CDR3 sequence is 15 residues long. Germline CDR1 SGDLS, CDR2 YYNGEE.

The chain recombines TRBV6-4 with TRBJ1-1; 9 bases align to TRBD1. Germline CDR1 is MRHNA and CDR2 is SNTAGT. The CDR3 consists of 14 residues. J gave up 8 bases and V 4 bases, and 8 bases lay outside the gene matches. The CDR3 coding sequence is TGTGCCAGCAGTGCGGACAGGGGATCTTCCGAAGCTTTCTTT. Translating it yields CASSADRGSSEAFF.

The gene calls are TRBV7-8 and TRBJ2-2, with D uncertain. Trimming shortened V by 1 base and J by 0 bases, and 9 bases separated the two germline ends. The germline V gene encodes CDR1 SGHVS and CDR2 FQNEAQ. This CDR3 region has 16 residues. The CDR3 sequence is CASSLGVLSNTGELFF. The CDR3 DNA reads TGTGCCAGCAGCTTAGGGGTTTTATCGAACACCGGGGAGCTGTTTTTT. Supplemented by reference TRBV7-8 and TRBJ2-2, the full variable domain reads GAGVSQSPRYKVAKRGQDVALRCDPISGHVSLFWYQQALGQGPEFLTYFQNEAQLDKSGLPSDRFFAERPEGSVSTLKIQRTQQEDSAVYLCASSLGVLSNTGELFFGEGSRLTVL.

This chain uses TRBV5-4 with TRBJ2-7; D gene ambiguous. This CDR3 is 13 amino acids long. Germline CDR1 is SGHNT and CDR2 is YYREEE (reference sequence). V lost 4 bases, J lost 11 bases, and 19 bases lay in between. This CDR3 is CASSIGESGLKYF. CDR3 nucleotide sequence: TGTGCCAGCAGCATTGGAGAGTCCGGGCTAAAGTACTTC.

The CDR3 here is CASSPDRGLAGELFF. CDR3 sequence (DNA): TGCGCCAGCAGCCCGGACAGGGGGCTGGCCGGGGAGCTGTTTTTT. The chain is built from TRBV5-1 and TRBJ2-2; 11 nucleotides agree with TRBD1. Germline CDR1 reads SGHRS; CDR2 reads YFSETQ. This CDR3 comprises 15 residues. V was pared by 4 bases and J by 6 bases, with 5 bases of the junction left unmatched.

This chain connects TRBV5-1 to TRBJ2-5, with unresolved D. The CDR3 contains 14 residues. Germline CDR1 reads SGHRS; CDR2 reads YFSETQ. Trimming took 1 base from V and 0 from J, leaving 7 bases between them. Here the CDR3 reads CASSLPPDQETQYF. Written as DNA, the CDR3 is TGCGCCAGCAGCTTGCCGCCAGACCAAGAGACCCAGTACTTC.

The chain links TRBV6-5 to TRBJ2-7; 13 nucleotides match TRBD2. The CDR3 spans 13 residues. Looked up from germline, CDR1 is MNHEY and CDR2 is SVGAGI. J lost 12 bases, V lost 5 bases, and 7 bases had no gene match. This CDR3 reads CASSPGLAGKGYF. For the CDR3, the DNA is TGTGCCAGCAGTCCGGGACTAGCGGGAAAGGGGTACTTC.

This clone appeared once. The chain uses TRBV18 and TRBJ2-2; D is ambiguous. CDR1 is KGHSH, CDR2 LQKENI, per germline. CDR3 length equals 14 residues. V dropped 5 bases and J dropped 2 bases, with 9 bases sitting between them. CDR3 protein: CASSTGVNTGELFF. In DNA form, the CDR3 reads TGTGCCAGCTCAACGGGTGTCAACACCGGGGAGCTGTTTTTT.

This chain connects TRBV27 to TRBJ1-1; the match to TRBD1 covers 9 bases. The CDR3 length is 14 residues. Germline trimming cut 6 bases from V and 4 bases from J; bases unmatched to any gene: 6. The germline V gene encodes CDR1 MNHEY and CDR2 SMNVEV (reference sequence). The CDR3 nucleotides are TGTGCCAGCAGACCGGGACAGGGCTTCACTGAAGCTTTCTTT. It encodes CASRPGQGFTEAFF.

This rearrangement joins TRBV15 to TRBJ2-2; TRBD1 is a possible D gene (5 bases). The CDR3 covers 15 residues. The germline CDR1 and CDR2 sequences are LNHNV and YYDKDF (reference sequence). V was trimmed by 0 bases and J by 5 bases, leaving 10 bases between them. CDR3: CATSRDRARTGELFF. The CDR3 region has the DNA TGTGCCACCAGCAGAGACAGGGCGAGAACCGGGGAGCTGTTTTTT.

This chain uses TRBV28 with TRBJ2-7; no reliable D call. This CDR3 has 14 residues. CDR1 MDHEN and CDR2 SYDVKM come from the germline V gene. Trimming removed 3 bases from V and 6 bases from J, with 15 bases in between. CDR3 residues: CASSFRRPGGEQYF. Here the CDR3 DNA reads TGTGCCAGCAGTTTTCGTAGGCCCGGCGGCGAGCAGTACTTC.

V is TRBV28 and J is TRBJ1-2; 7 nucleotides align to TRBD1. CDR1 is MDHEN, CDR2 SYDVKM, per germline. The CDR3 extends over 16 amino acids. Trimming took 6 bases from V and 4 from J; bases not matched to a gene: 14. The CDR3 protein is CASSEPRTGQLYGYTF. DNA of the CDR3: TGTGCCAGCAGCGAACCTCGGACAGGACAGCTCTATGGCTACACCTTC.

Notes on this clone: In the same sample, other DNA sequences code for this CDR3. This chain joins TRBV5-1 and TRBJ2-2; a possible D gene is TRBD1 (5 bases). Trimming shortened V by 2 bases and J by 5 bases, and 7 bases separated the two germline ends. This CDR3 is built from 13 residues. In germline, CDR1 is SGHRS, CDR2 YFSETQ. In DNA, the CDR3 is TGCGCCAGCAGCTTCTCAGGGACCGGGGAGCTGTTTTTT. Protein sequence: CASSFSGTGELFF.

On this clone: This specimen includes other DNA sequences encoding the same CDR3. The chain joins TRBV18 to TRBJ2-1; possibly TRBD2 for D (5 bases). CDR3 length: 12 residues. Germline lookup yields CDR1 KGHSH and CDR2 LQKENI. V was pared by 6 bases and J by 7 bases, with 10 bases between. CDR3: CASSPQRNEQFF. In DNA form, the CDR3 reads TGTGCCAGCTCGCCGCAGCGGAATGAGCAGTTCTTC.

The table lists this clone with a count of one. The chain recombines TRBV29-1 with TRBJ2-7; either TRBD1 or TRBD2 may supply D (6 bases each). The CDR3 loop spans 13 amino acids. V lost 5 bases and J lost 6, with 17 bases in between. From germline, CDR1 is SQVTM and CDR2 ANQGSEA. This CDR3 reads CSVQGTGRTEQYF. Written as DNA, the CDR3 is TGCAGCGTTCAAGGTACAGGGAGGACCGAGCAGTACTTC.

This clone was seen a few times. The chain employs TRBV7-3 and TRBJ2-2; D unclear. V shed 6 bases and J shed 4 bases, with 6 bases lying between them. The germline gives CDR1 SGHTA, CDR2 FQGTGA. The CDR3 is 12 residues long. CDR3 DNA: TGTGCCAGCAGGGGCGGCACCGGGGAGCTGTTTTTT. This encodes CASRGGTGELFF.

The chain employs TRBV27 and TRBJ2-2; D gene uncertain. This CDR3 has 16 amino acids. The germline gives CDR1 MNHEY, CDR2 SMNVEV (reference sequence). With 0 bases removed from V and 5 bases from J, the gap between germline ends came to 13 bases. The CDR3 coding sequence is TGTGCCAGCAGTTTATCGAGTCCCCCTCTGACCGGGGAGCTGTTTTTT. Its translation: CASSLSSPPLTGELFF.

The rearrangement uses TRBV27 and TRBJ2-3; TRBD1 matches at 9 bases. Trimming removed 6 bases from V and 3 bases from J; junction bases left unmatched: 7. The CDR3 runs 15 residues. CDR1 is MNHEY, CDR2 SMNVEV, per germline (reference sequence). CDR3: CASSLNRGRTDTQYF. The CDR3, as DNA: TGTGCCAGCAGCCTAAACAGGGGGCGGACAGATACGCAGTATTTT.